This T cell receptor (beta chain) is drawn from a study of shared clonotypes between healthy human individuals. Per germline, CDR1 SNHLY and CDR2 FYNNEI. V lost 3 bases and J 6 bases, leaving 12 bases between the germline ends. The CDR3 runs to 14 residues. Unsorted PBMC DNA was run through sequencing on ten immunoSEQ deep assay plates. Original analysis: Filtering differed, since immunoSEQ gave only junction sequences and no quality scores. This table comes from immunoSEQ multiplex PCR, and its TCRdb copy is limited to in-frame clones, with some not included. For V, J and clone size, that table is used; D and trimming come from the DNA. The sample consists of around 500,000 clones, less than 80% of them appearing once.

The receptor comes from a woman between 40 and 55 years old in good health. Some clones in this sample may be carry-over from other donors' samples. Sequencing used PBMCs. The chain links TRBV2 to TRBJ1-5, with D tentatively TRBD1 (5 bases). This CDR3 is CASSDGGRVQPQHF. The CDR3 nucleotides read TGTGCCAGCAGTGACGGGGGTAGGGTTCAGCCCCAGCATTTT.